This entry lists 5 T cell receptor beta chains sequenced from one sample in a study of T cells in women clearing cervical HPV infection. Some clones are missing from TCRdb's copy, which holds only in-frame ones; the method was immunoSEQ multiplex PCR. Its table lists more than 9,500 clones. The sequenced material came from blood buffy coat. The receptor set was obtained from a woman aged 18-70 years with a cervical HPV16 infection that either progressed to CIN3+ or cleared (not recorded which).

Remarks on this clone: The sequence runs out 3 residues before the end of the CDR3; the remainder is reconstructed from the germline J gene. This rearrangement joins TRBV19 to TRBJ2-2, with TRBD1 matching over 10 bases. The CDR3 is 15 residues long. Germline values: CDR1 LNHDA, CDR2 SQIVND (reference sequence). Trimming took 7 bases from V and 6 from J; bases not matched to a gene: 8. The CDR3: CASKRDRGNAGELFF. The covered CDR3 bases are TGTGCCAGTAAGCGGGACAGGGGAAACGCCGGGGAG.

As for this clone: The sequenced fragment ends 3 residues before the CDR3 boundary, so the rest is inferred from the germline J gene. The rearrangement links TRBV20-1 to TRBJ1-4, with 7 bases aligning to TRBD1. CDR3 length: 13 residues. Trimming took 1 base from V and 8 from J; bases not matched to a gene: 4. Per the germline V gene, CDR1 is DFQATT and CDR2 is SNEGSKA (reference sequence). CDR3 bases read: TGCAGTGCTAGAGTAACAGGGGAAGAAAAA. This sequence encodes CSARVTGEEK. The full CDR3 sequence reads CSARVTGEEKLFF.

For this clone: The CDR3 end is not reached by the read, which stops 3 residues before it; the germline J gene fills it in. The genes are TRBV29-1 and TRBJ1-4, with 10 bases that match TRBD1. CDR1 and CDR2 from the germline V gene are SQVTM and ANQGSEA. The CDR3 has 14 amino acids. The DNA read from the CDR3 is TGCAGCGCTCAGGGACAGGGGAAGAATTCACCA. Translated, it gives CSAQGQGKNSP. The whole CDR3 sequence reads CSAQGQGKNSPLFF.

Details on this clone: The CDR3 end is not reached by the read, which stops 3 residues before it; the germline J gene fills it in. V gene TRBV19 combines with J gene TRBJ1-1; possibly TRBD1 for D (5 bases). This CDR3 is 16 amino acids long. The V gene lost 3 bases and the J gene lost 0 bases, with 14 bases spanning the gap. Germline CDR1 LNHDA, CDR2 SQIVND (reference sequence). The CDR3 bases that were read are TGTGCCAGTAGTATTCAAGGGGCCCTCATGAACACTGAA. Residues: CASSIQGALMNTE. The CDR3 as a whole reads CASSIQGALMNTEAFF.

This chain's CDR3 is CASSPGTDQETQYF. CDR3 DNA (partial): TGTGCCAGCAGCCCCGGGACTGACCAAGAGACG. V is TRBV11-2 and J is TRBJ2-3; TRBD2 is a possible D gene (6 bases). Read data end 3 residues before the CDR3 end; the end is taken from the germline J gene. The CDR3 runs to 14 residues. Germline CDR1 and CDR2: SGHAT and FQNNGV. The whole variable domain, filled in from reference TRBV11-2 and TRBJ2-3, reads EAGVAQSPRYKIIEKRQSVAFWCNPISGHATLYWYQQILGQGPKLLIQFQNNGVVDDSQLPKDRFSAERLKGVDSTLKIQPAKLEDSAVYLCASSPGTDQETQYFGPGTRLTVL.